What follows are 27 T cell receptor beta chains derived from one specimen sequenced in a study of healthy donors' naive CD4 and CD8 T cells. TCR libraries were built from approximately 0.55 ug of total RNA by linear amplification. Each CDR3 protein is one row after TCRdb ran MiXCR on the reads. The sample consists of approximately 200,000 distinct CDR3 sequences, over 60% of them appearing once. Sample: naive CD4+ and CD8+ T cells sorted from blood, pooled from several donors. These receptors originate from a pool of human donors in good health; the sample pools cells from several healthy donors.

The chain couples TRBV29-1 to TRBJ2-3, with D tentatively TRBD1 (5 bases). Trimming took off 1 base at V and 2 bases at J, with 7 bases between the two ends. Germline CDR1 is SQVTM and CDR2 is ANQGSEA. CDR3 length equals 13 residues. CDR3 in DNA: TGCAGCGTTGAAGGGACAATCACAGATACGCAGTATTTT. Residues: CSVEGTITDTQYF.

V usage is TRBV6-2 or TRBV6-3 and J usage is TRBJ2-1, with D possibly TRBD1 on 6 matching bases. Trimming took 5 bases from V and 5 from J, leaving 19 bases between them. Germline V gene sequence: CDR1 MNHEY, CDR2 SVGEGT. This CDR3 is built from 16 residues. DNA of the CDR3: TGTGCCAGCAGTGGGACCGGGACAATCAGCCACAATGAGCAGTTCTTC. The encoded protein is CASSGTGTISHNEQFF.

J is TRBJ2-5 and V is TRBV20-1; D is unclear. CDR1 is DFQATT, CDR2 SNEGSKA, per germline (reference sequence). Trimming took off 5 bases at V and 4 bases at J, with 5 bases between the two ends. This CDR3 comprises 10 residues. The CDR3 coding sequence is TGCAGTGCTTTCCCAGAGACCCAGTACTTC. Translating gives CSAFPETQYF.

The chain uses TRBV27 and TRBJ1-2; D not certain. Germline V lookup: CDR1 MNHEY, CDR2 SMNVEV (reference sequence). V was clipped by 3 bases and J by 2 bases, with 10 bases between them. CDR3 length equals 14 residues. The CDR3 sequence: CASSFAPVNYGYTF. The CDR3 DNA reads TGTGCCAGCAGTTTTGCCCCGGTCAACTATGGCTACACCTTC.

J is TRBJ1-5 and V is TRBV6-6, with D perhaps TRBD1 (5 bases). The V end lost 8 bases, the J end lost 6 bases, and 17 bases lay between the germline ends. The CDR3 consists of 14 residues. Germline V gives CDR1 MNHNY, CDR2 SVGAGI (reference sequence). For the CDR3, the DNA is TGTGCCAGCTTCCCGCGGGGGGTGAGTCAGCCCCAGCATTTT. It is translated as CASFPRGVSQPQHF.

This rearrangement joins TRBV2 to TRBJ2-1, with D hard to call. The germline V and J ends were trimmed by 1 base and 8 bases, with 6 bases remaining between them. Germline loops: CDR1 SNHLY, CDR2 FYNNEI. The CDR3 sequence is 12 residues long. DNA of the CDR3: TGTGCCAGCAGTGAAGGACCGCATGAGCAGTTCTTC. This encodes CASSEGPHEQFF.

This clonotype occurred a few times. The V and J genes are TRBV12-3 or TRBV12-4 and TRBJ1-5; a possible D gene is TRBD1 (5 bases). V lost 6 bases and J 7 bases, leaving 19 bases between the germline ends. The CDR3 extends over 15 amino acids. The CDR3 here is CASSHRNEWNQPQHF. The CDR3 DNA follows: TGTGCCAGCAGCCACAGGAATGAATGGAACCAGCCCCAGCATTTT.

The J gene is TRBJ1-3, the V gene TRBV19; D is uncertain. The CDR3 is made up of 16 amino acids. V dropped 2 bases and J dropped 0 bases, with 11 bases sitting between them. The germline V gene has CDR1 LNHDA and CDR2 SQIVND (reference sequence). CDR3: CASSITTWGSGNTIYF. The CDR3 DNA reads as TGTGCCAGTAGTATAACGACCTGGGGCTCTGGAAACACCATATATTTT.

The CDR3 loop reads CASSPRTSGNYNEQFF. The DNA of the CDR3 is TGTGCCAGTAGTCCCCGGACTAGCGGGAACTACAATGAGCAGTTCTTC. The rearrangement joins TRBV19 to TRBJ2-1; 12 nucleotides agree with TRBD2. The trim removed 5 bases at V and 3 bases at J, leaving 5 bases unmatched. The CDR3 loop spans 16 amino acids. Germline lookup yields CDR1 LNHDA and CDR2 SQIVND (reference sequence).

The V gene is TRBV2, the J gene TRBJ2-1; D uncertain. CDR1 SNHLY and CDR2 FYNNEI come from the germline V gene. Trimming took off 7 bases at V and 4 bases at J, with 5 bases between the two ends. CDR3 size: 11 residues. The CDR3 loop reads CASTVYNEQFF. The CDR3 DNA follows: TGTGCCAGCACAGTGTACAATGAGCAGTTCTTC.

The chain couples TRBV6-5 to TRBJ2-5; D may correspond to TRBD1 or TRBD2 (5 bases each). Germline-derived CDR1 and CDR2 are MNHEY and SVGAGI. CDR3 length equals 14 residues. V was cut by 2 bases and J by 5 bases, with 12 bases left in between. In DNA, the CDR3 is TGTGCCAGCAGTTACGGGACCATCGCGGAGACCCAGTACTTC. Protein: CASSYGTIAETQYF.

V usage is TRBV5-1 and J usage is TRBJ1-2; D is ambiguous. This CDR3 spans 14 amino acids. The ends were cut back, 0 bases at V and 1 base at J, with 7 bases in the middle. CDR1 and CDR2 from the germline V gene are SGHRS and YFSETQ. The CDR3 bases are TGCGCCAGCAGCTTGGCGGGATATAACTATGGCTACACCTTC. Encoded protein: CASSLAGYNYGYTF.

The chain links TRBV29-1 to TRBJ1-1; D may be TRBD1 (5 bases). This CDR3 is built from 12 residues. V lost 4 bases and J 1 base, leaving 7 bases between the germline ends. CDR1 is SQVTM, CDR2 ANQGSEA, per germline. The CDR3 DNA reads TGCAGCGTTGCAGGGCCGAACACTGAAGCTTTCTTT. This gives the protein CSVAGPNTEAFF.

This chain joins TRBV6-6 and TRBJ1-2; D not resolved. Between the trimmed V and J ends, which lost 3 bases and 5 bases, there was a span of 13 bases. The CDR3 runs 14 residues. Germline lookup yields CDR1 MNHNY and CDR2 SVGAGI (reference sequence). For the CDR3, the DNA is TGTGCCAGCAGTTATGAACACGGCACTTATGGCTACACCTTC. Its translation is CASSYEHGTYGYTF.

V is TRBV7-2 and J is TRBJ2-7; 7 nucleotides line up with TRBD1. CDR1 and CDR2 (germline): SGHTA, FQGNSA. This CDR3 spans 14 amino acids. With 5 bases clipped from V and 7 bases from J, the junction kept 11 bases outside the gene matches. In DNA form, the CDR3 reads TGTGCCAGCAGCGGAAAGACAGGGTCTAATGAGCAGTACTTC. Translation: CASSGKTGSNEQYF.

The CDR3 loop is CSVNTGDANGYTF. The CDR3 DNA reads TGCAGCGTTAACACCGGGGACGCTAATGGCTACACCTTC. The V gene is TRBV29-1, the J gene TRBJ1-2; possible D gene TRBD1, 5 bases. The germline V and J ends were trimmed by 5 bases and 6 bases, with 16 bases remaining between them. Germline assignment: CDR1 SQVTM and CDR2 ANQGSEA. This CDR3 is 13 amino acids long. The full variable domain, completed using reference TRBV29-1 and TRBJ1-2, is SAVISQKPSRDICQRGTSLTIQCQVDSQVTMMFWYRQQPGQSLTLIATANQGSEATYESGFVIDKFPISRPNLTFSTLTVSNMSPEDSSIYLCSVNTGDANGYTFGSGTRLTVV.

The chain combines TRBV28 with TRBJ1-2; D not resolved. CDR3 size: 11 residues. The ends were cut back, 2 bases at V and 8 bases at J, with 6 bases in the middle. Germline CDR1 and CDR2: MDHEN and SYDVKM. This chain's CDR3 is CASSLRMGYTF. The CDR3 DNA reads TGTGCCAGCAGTTTACGGATGGGCTACACCTTC.

V gene TRBV6-5 combines with J gene TRBJ2-7; D might be TRBD1 (6 bases). Germline V gene sequence: CDR1 MNHEY, CDR2 SVGAGI. V was trimmed by 8 bases and J by 3 bases, leaving 14 bases between them. The CDR3 loop spans 13 amino acids. The CDR3 region is CASWDGRGYEQYF. The CDR3 region has the DNA TGTGCCAGCTGGGACGGCAGGGGCTACGAGCAGTACTTC.

The table lists this clonotype with a few counts. The rearrangement uses TRBV5-1 and TRBJ2-7, with a possible D match to TRBD1 (5 bases). Looked up from germline, CDR1 is SGHRS and CDR2 is YFSETQ. The CDR3 runs to 14 residues. Trimming shortened V by 7 bases and J by 1 base, and 15 bases separated the two germline ends. The CDR3 DNA sequence: TGCGCCAGCCAGGGTGGCCTCAGTTCCTACGAGCAGTACTTC. It codes for CASQGGLSSYEQYF. The full variable domain, rest sourced from reference TRBV5-1 and TRBJ2-7, is KAGVTQTPRYLIKTRGQQVTLSCSPISGHRSVSWYQQTPGQGLQFLFEYFSETQRNKGNFPGRFSGRQFSNSRSEMNVSTLELGDSALYLCASQGGLSSYEQYFGPGTRLTVT.

This clonotype showed up just a few times. V and J are TRBV20-1 and TRBJ2-5, with a tentative D call TRBD2 (6 bases). Germline loops: CDR1 DFQATT, CDR2 SNEGSKA (reference sequence). The CDR3 contains 12 residues. The ends were cut back, 5 bases at V and 5 bases at J, with 12 bases in the middle. DNA for the CDR3: TGCAGTGCTCCCCGGGACTGGGAGACCCAGTACTTC. It translates to CSAPRDWETQYF.

The genes are TRBV5-6 and TRBJ2-1; unclear D gene. Trimming removed 3 bases from V and 5 bases from J, with 9 bases in between. Looked up from germline, CDR1 is SGHDT and CDR2 is YYEEEE. This CDR3 contains 13 residues. In DNA, the CDR3 is TGTGCCAGCAGCTCGAGTTACAACAATGAGCAGTTCTTC. Translation: CASSSSYNNEQFF.

This clonotype was counted once. The V gene is TRBV6-1, the J gene TRBJ2-7; D unresolved. This CDR3 has 15 amino acids. The V gene lost 2 bases and the J gene lost 6 bases, with 17 bases spanning the gap. Germline-derived CDR1 and CDR2 are MNHNS and SASEGT. CDR3 DNA sequence: TGTGCCAGCAGTGAACTCTCCCAGCATCCCGCCGAGCAGTACTTC. This encodes CASSELSQHPAEQYF.

This chain connects TRBV29-1 to TRBJ1-1, with D maybe TRBD1 (6 bases). CDR1 SQVTM and CDR2 ANQGSEA come from the germline V gene. With 4 bases removed from V and 4 bases from J, the gap between germline ends came to 10 bases. This CDR3 region has 12 residues. The chain's CDR3 is CSVGTGSTEAFF. CDR3 nucleotide sequence: TGCAGCGTTGGCACAGGGAGCACTGAAGCTTTCTTT.

This chain connects TRBV27 to TRBJ1-5, with no clear D. This CDR3 is built from 13 residues. V lost 0 bases and J 6 bases, leaving 6 bases between the germline ends. Germline CDR1 is MNHEY and CDR2 is SMNVEV (reference sequence). In DNA form, the CDR3 reads TGTGCCAGCAGTTTATCAGGCCCTCAGCCCCAGCATTTT. This sequence encodes CASSLSGPQPQHF.

The CDR3 here is CASSIEQGRTEAFF. DNA for the CDR3: TGTGCCAGTAGTATAGAACAGGGGAGGACTGAAGCTTTCTTT. The chain carries TRBV19 and TRBJ1-1; TRBD1 aligns across 7 bases. Trimming took 0 bases from V and 5 from J; bases not matched to a gene: 3. This CDR3 has 14 residues. Germline V gene sequence: CDR1 LNHDA, CDR2 SQIVND (reference sequence).

The V gene is TRBV27, the J gene TRBJ2-7; 7 nucleotides match TRBD1. Per the germline V gene, CDR1 is MNHEY and CDR2 is SMNVEV (reference sequence). Trimming cost V 6 bases and J 5 bases; bases outside gene matches: 22. CDR3 size: 18 residues. The CDR3: CASRQVQTGWIFVNEQYF. CDR3 in DNA: TGTGCCAGCAGGCAAGTACAGACAGGGTGGATTTTTGTGAACGAGCAGTACTTC.

The chain couples TRBV18 to TRBJ1-5; 9 positions agree with TRBD1. The germline CDR1 and CDR2 sequences are KGHSH and LQKENI. The CDR3 covers 19 residues. Trimming cost V 6 bases and J 1 base; bases outside gene matches: 16. As DNA, the CDR3 is TGTGCCAGCTCGCCATTAGTACTTACCGGGACAGGGAGCAATCAGCCCCAGCATTTT. Encoded protein: CASSPLVLTGTGSNQPQHF.